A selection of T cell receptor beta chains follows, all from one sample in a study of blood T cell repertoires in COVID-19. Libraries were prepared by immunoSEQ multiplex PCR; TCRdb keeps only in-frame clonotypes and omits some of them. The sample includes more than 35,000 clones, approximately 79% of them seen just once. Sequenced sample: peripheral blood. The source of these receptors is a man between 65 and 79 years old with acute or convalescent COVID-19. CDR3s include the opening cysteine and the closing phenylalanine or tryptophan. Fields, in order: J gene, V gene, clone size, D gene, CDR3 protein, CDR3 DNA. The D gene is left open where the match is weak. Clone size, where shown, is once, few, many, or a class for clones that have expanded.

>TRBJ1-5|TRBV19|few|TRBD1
CASSKGQGTHQPQHF
TGTGCCAGTAGTAAGGGACAGGGGACACATCAGCCCCAGCATTTT
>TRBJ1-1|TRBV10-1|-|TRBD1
CASSPNRGNTEAFF
TGCGCCAGCAGTCCTAACAGGGGCAACACTGAAGCTTTCTTT
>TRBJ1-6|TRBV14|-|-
CASRPGPGAPLHF
TGTGCCAGCAGACCTGGACCAGGGGCACCCCTCCACTTT
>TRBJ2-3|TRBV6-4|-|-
CASSDSAASSTDTQYF
TGTGCCAGCAGTGACTCCGCGGCGTCTAGCACAGATACGCAGTATTTT
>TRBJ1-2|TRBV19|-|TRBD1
CASSTQGEANYGYTF
TGTGCCAGTAGTACGCAGGGGGAAGCTAACTATGGCTACACCTTC
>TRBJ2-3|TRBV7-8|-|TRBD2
CASSFSGLAFTDTQYF
TGTGCCAGCAGCTTTTCGGGACTAGCGTTCACAGATACGCAGTATTTT
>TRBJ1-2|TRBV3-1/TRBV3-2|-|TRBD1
CASSFDRAYGYTF
TGTGCCAGCAGCTTCGACAGGGCCTATGGCTACACCTTC
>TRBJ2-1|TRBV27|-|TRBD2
CASSLIAGGPYNEQFF
TGTGCCAGCAGTTTAATAGCGGGAGGGCCCTACAATGAGCAGTTCTTC
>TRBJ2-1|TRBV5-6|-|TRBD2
CASTRRAGGKYNEQFF
TGTGCCAGCACCCGGAGGGCGGGAGGCAAGTACAATGAGCAGTTCTTC
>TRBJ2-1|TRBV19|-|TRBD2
CASGLAGGPGNEQFF
TGTGCCAGTGGACTAGCGGGAGGGCCAGGGAATGAGCAGTTCTTC
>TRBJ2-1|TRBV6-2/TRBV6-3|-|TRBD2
CASSRTSGYNEQFF
TGTGCCAGCAGTAGGACTAGCGGTTACAATGAGCAGTTCTTC
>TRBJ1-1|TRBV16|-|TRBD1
CASSQSNRGGEAFF
TGTGCCAGCAGCCAATCGAATCGAGGGGGCGAAGCTTTCTTT
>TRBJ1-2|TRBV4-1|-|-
CASSQEGGFGYTF
TGCGCCAGCAGCCAAGAGGGCGGGTTTGGCTACACCTTC
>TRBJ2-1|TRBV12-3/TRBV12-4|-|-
CASSLKVESEQFF
TGTGCCAGCAGTTTAAAGGTGGAGAGTGAGCAGTTCTTC
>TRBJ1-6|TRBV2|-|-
CAKQGQDSPLHF
TGTGCCAAACAGGGCCAGGACTCACCCCTCCACTTT
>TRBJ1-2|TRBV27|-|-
CASKKPGAGNYGYTF
TGTGCCAGCAAGAAACCAGGGGCTGGCAACTATGGCTACACCTTC
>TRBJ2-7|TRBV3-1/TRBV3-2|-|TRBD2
CASSRNRLAGSYEQYF
TGTGCCAGCAGCCGAAACCGACTAGCGGGCTCCTACGAGCAGTACTTC
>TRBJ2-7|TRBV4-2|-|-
CASSQDWAGNSYEQYF
TGTGCCAGCAGCCAAGATTGGGCGGGGAACTCCTACGAGCAGTACTTC
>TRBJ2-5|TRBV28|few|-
CASSIQGTQYF
TGTGCCAGCAGTATACAGGGGACCCAGTACTTC
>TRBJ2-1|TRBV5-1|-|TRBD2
CASSLDLAGAPYNEQFF
TGCGCCAGCAGCTTGGATCTAGCGGGAGCCCCCTACAATGAGCAGTTCTTC
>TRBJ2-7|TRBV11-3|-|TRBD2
CASSLPLAGDYEQYF
TGTGCCAGCAGCTTACCTCTAGCGGGAGACTACGAGCAGTACTTC
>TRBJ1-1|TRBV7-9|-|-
CASTEEANAGSTEAFF
TGTGCCAGCACCGAAGAGGCTAACGCGGGTAGCACTGAAGCTTTCTTT
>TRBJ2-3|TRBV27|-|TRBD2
CASSLVREAPGDTQYF
TGTGCCAGCAGTTTAGTTCGGGAGGCCCCCGGGGATACGCAGTATTTT
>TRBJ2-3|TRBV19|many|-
CASSISVSADTQYF
TGTGCCAGTAGTATCTCGGTTAGCGCAGATACGCAGTATTTT
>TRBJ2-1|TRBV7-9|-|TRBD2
CASSLPSGLLNEQFF
TGTGCCAGCAGCTTGCCTAGCGGGCTTTTGAATGAGCAGTTCTTC
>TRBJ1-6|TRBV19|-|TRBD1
CATSDRLASNSPLHF
TGTGCCACCTCGGACAGGCTGGCCTCTAATTCACCCCTCCACTTT
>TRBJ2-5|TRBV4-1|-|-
CASSQTAGRTQETQYF
TGCGCCAGCAGCCAAACTGCGGGGCGCACTCAAGAGACCCAGTACTTC
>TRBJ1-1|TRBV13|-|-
CASSFGHEVEAFF
TGTGCCAGCAGCTTTGGACACGAAGTTGAAGCTTTCTTT
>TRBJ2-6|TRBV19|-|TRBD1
CASTPDRAGANVLTF
TGTGCCAGTACCCCGGACAGGGCTGGGGCCAACGTCCTGACTTTC
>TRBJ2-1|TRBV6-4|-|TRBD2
CASGPGTSGPNEQFF
TGTGCCAGCGGCCCCGGGACTAGCGGGCCGAATGAGCAGTTCTTC
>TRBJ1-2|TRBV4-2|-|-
CASSQEAPRTGYGYTF
TGTGCCAGCAGCCAAGAGGCCCCGAGAACGGGCTATGGCTACACCTTC
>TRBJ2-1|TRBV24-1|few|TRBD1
CATTPAPSLDRPNNEQFF
TGTGCCACCACGCCCGCCCCTTCTTTGGACAGGCCTAACAATGAGCAGTTCTTC
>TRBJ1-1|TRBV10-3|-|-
CAISPRTADMNTEAFF
TGTGCCATCAGTCCCCGGACAGCCGACATGAACACTGAAGCTTTCTTT
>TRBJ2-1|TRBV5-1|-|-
CASSLGGLAGEQFF
TGCGCCAGCAGCCTAGGAGGGTTAGCAGGTGAGCAGTTCTTC
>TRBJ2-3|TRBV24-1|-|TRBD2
CATSDAGLAGVSDTQYF
TGTGCCACCAGTGATGCGGGACTAGCGGGAGTCTCAGATACGCAGTATTTT
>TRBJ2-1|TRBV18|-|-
CASSPPAGPYNEQFF
TGTGCCAGCTCACCACCTGCGGGACCCTACAATGAGCAGTTCTTC
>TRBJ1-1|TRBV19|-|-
CASSYAGAPTEAFF
TGTGCCAGTAGTTATGCGGGGGCGCCCACTGAAGCTTTCTTT
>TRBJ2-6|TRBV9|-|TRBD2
CASSVLAGLSGANVLTF
TGTGCCAGCAGCGTGCTAGCGGGGCTCTCTGGGGCCAACGTCCTGACTTTC
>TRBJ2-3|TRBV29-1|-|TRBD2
CSVEGTSGNTDTQYF
TGCAGCGTCGAAGGGACTAGCGGAAACACAGATACGCAGTATTTT
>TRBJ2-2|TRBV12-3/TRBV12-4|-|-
CASRRQTTGELFF
TGTGCCAGCAGACGACAGACCACCGGGGAGCTGTTTTTT
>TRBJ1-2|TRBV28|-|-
CASSPPTVNTGYTF
TGTGCCAGCAGTCCCCCGACAGTTAACACAGGCTACACCTTC
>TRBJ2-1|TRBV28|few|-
CASSLQGSVVRNEQFF
TGTGCCAGCAGTTTACAGGGTTCCGTGGTACGCAATGAGCAGTTCTTC
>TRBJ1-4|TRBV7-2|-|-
CASSLGSSSREKLFF
TGTGCCAGCAGCTTAGGCAGCTCCTCGAGGGAAAAACTGTTTTTT
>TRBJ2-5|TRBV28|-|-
CASSFGGRRETQYF
TGTGCCAGCAGTTTCGGGGGGCGTCGGGAGACCCAGTACTTC
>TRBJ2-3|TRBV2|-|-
CASSWEGHSLLASTDTQYF
TGTGCCAGCAGCTGGGAGGGACACAGTCTTCTAGCGAGCACAGATACGCAGTATTTT
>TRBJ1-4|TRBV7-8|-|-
CASSFLGRGNEKLFF
TGTGCCAGCAGCTTCTTGGGTCGGGGGAATGAAAAACTGTTTTTT
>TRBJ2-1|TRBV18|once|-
CASSPSQRVYNEQFF
TGTGCCAGCTCACCCTCACAGAGGGTTTACAATGAGCAGTTCTTC
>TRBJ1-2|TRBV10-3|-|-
CAISERDGYTF
TGTGCCATCAGTGAGCGTGATGGCTACACCTTC
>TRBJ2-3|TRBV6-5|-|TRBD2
CASQLAGGPDTQYF
TGTGCCAGCCAACTAGCGGGAGGCCCGGATACGCAGTATTTT